Listed here are 8 T cell receptor beta chains from one sample, sequenced in a study of regulatory T cells in long-lasting Graves disease. Library construction for TCR beta used iRepertoire HTBI primers and Arm-PCR of CDR3 regions. TCRdb reanalysed the multiplex PCR reads using MiXCR and keeps one entry per CDR3 protein. The sample consists of about half a million distinct CDR3 sequences, around 12% of them appearing once. Noted time point: newly diagnosed GD, antithyroid drugs for less than 3 months. The authors made the TCR library using RNA they extracted from PBMCs. These data also formed part of another study, on T cells in Graves' hyperthyroidism and ophthalmopathy.

The specimen was peripheral blood mononuclear cells (PBMCs), collected at new diagnosis, from a patient treated with antithyroid drugs. These receptor sequences come from a woman aged 25-40 years with Graves disease.

The V and J genes are TRBV20-1 and TRBJ2-3, with a weak D call TRBD1 (5 bases). The CDR3 covers 15 residues. Germline CDR1 reads DFQATT; CDR2 reads SNEGSKA (reference sequence). Trimming removed 0 bases at V and 4 bases at J, with 14 bases between. The CDR3 DNA sequence: TGCAGTGCTAGAGATCCCACAGGTCCGGCAGATACGCAGTATTTT. Protein: CSARDPTGPADTQYF.

This clonotype occurred many times. This chain links TRBV6-1 with TRBJ1-2; D is perhaps TRBD1 (6 bases). The V gene's germline CDR1 is MNHNS and CDR2 SASEGT. V was trimmed by 2 bases and J by 4 bases, leaving 11 bases between them. CDR3 length equals 14 residues. CDR3 in DNA: TGTGCCAGCAGTGAACAGGCAGGGGCCTATGGCTACACCTTC. It translates to CASSEQAGAYGYTF.

This clonotype appeared many times. The chain uses TRBV9 and TRBJ2-3; TRBD2 is a possible D gene (6 bases). Trimming removed 4 bases from V and 8 bases from J, with 17 bases in between. CDR1 is SGDLS and CDR2 is YYNGEE in the germline V gene. The CDR3 totals 14 residues. The CDR3 region has the DNA TGTGCCAGCAGCTTATACACTAGCAGCGGTACGCAGTATTTT. Its protein product is CASSLYTSSGTQYF. Supplemented by reference TRBV9 and TRBJ2-3, the full variable domain reads DSGVTQTPKHLITATGQRVTLRCSPRSGDLSVYWYQQSLDQGLQFLIQYYNGEERAKGNILERFSAQQFPDLHSELNLSSLELGDSALYFCASSLYTSSGTQYFGPGTRLTVL.

This clonotype came up a few times. This could be a read error, since a much larger clone is one nucleotide away. V gene TRBV11-2 combines with J gene TRBJ1-4, with a possible D match to TRBD1 (5 bases). Germline values: CDR1 SGHAT, CDR2 FQNNGV. With 5 bases removed from V and 10 bases from J, the gap between germline ends came to 17 bases. This CDR3 is built from 14 residues. CDR3 amino acids: CASSSVGVRGKLFF. Written as DNA, the CDR3 is TGTGCCAGCAGCAGCGTGGGGGTTCGGGGAAAACTGTTTTTT. Combining the CDR3 with reference TRBV11-2 and TRBJ1-4 gives the whole variable domain EAGVAQSPRYKIIEKRQSVAFWCNPISGHATLYWYQQILGQGPKLLIQFQNNGVVDDSQLPKDRFSAERLKGVDSTLKIQPAKLEDSAVYLCASSSVGVRGKLFFGSGTQLSVL.

The sample holds many counts of this clonotype. The chain carries TRBV30 and TRBJ2-7, with 10 bases fitting TRBD1. V trimming: 0 bases; J trimming: 5 bases; junction bases outside the gene matches: 7. This CDR3 has 15 residues. The germline gives CDR1 GTSNPN, CDR2 SVGIG (reference sequence). This CDR3 is CAWSVGTGTGDEQYF. The CDR3 DNA is TGTGCCTGGAGTGTAGGGACCGGGACAGGGGACGAGCAGTACTTC.

This clonotype appeared many times. J is TRBJ1-2 and V is TRBV2, with no clear D. The CDR3 has 14 amino acids. Per the germline V gene, CDR1 is SNHLY and CDR2 is FYNNEI. Trimming left V 5 bases short and J 8 bases short, with 18 bases between. The CDR3 reads CASSSDGEGGGYTF. CDR3 DNA: TGTGCCAGCAGTTCCGACGGAGAAGGAGGCGGCTACACCTTC.

As concerns this clonotype: A single base separates this from a much larger clone, so it may be a read error. J is TRBJ2-1 and V is TRBV4-3; 7 positions match TRBD2. The CDR3 has 18 residues. V shed 2 bases, J shed 6 bases, and the junction held 16 bases outside the gene matches. Germline assignment: CDR1 LGHNA and CDR2 YSLEER. This CDR3 is CASSQKVAGLPRTNEQFF. Written as DNA, the CDR3 is TGCGCCAGCAGCCAAAAAGTAGCGGGTCTTCCCCGTACCAATGAGCAGTTCTTC.

This clonotype was counted ten times or more. The J gene is TRBJ1-1, the V gene TRBV18; a possible D gene is TRBD1 (6 bases). Per the germline V gene, CDR1 is KGHSH and CDR2 is LQKENI. This CDR3 has 16 amino acids. V lost 3 bases and J 0 bases, leaving 14 bases between the germline ends. CDR3 sequence reads: CASSPRDKPMNTEAFF. The CDR3 DNA reads TGTGCCAGCTCACCTCGGGACAAGCCCATGAACACTGAAGCTTTCTTT. Supplemented by reference TRBV18 and TRBJ1-1, the full variable domain reads NAGVMQNPRHLVRRRGQEARLRCSPMKGHSHVYWYRQLPEEGLKFMVYLQKENIIDESGMPKERFSAEFPKEGPSILRIQQVVRGDSAAYFCASSPRDKPMNTEAFFGQGTRLTVV.